This T cell receptor (beta chain) was found in a study of human T cells and chemical hapten exposure (dated by TCRdb to the early 2020s). In the study overall: For sensitization, 2% DPC in acetone was applied to a roughly 2 cm by roughly 2 cm area of upper inner arm skin. Most of the patients in the cohort were female, and the cohort covered alopecia areata with under or over 50% scalp involvement, alopecia totalis and alopecia universalis. Throughout the study period of 20 to 25 weeks, patients also received therapeutic DPC doses to the scalp every week. Libraries were pooled for sequencing, and variation in per-sample TCR yields was attributed mainly to small differences in library volumes within the pool. Peripheral blood TCR repertoire changes were tracked in vivo in alopecia patients during primary and secondary sensitization to the hapten diphenylcyclopropenone (DPC). About 30 alopecia patients provided blood for TCR sequencing at one to four time points (pre-sensitization, 2, 6 and 24 weeks). Blood samples were taken from patients before sensitization (week 0) and at 2, 6 and about 24 weeks after DPC sensitization. Patch tests used Finn chambers with 0.01% DPC on the upper back, scored after 6 days by International Contact Dermatitis Research Group standards.

Overall study results and their limits: Because all patients had alopecia, a presumed autoimmune disease, the immune response of the patients might differ from that of healthy individuals. Compared with pre-sensitization or healthy control sets, expanded TCRs formed significantly more large CDR3 similarity clusters, which is consistent with antigen-driven responses. After repeated subsampling, changes were observed in the strength of the expansion versus patch-test correlation and in the threshold at which the correlation became significant. Patch test score correlated positively with the number of PT1 expanded TCRs, reaching significance at thresholds 8, 16 and 32 but not at 4. DPC sensitization did not change how many TCRs were above 1 in 1000 frequency, and no evidence was found of alterations in global repertoire structure.

The time point tag for this specimen amounts to: pre-sensitization, week 0. Sample treatment or condition, as interpreted from the label and publication: therapeutic diphenylcyclopropenone sensitization with weekly scalp DPC. At each patch-test visit, blood was drawn before the patch test was applied. Patients were eligible if aged 18 to 70, diagnosed with alopecia and judged suitable for DPC therapy, and pregnant patients were excluded. Total RNA was isolated from unfractionated whole blood collected in Tempus Blood RNA tubes. Between the V and J ends, shortened by 4 bases and 1 base respectively, the junction contains 11 bases. The CDR3 covers 14 residues, taking in both the cysteine and the phenylalanine. The entry retains the CDR3 DNA only, 42 bases that are in frame from base 1. CDR1 and CDR2, looked up from the germline V gene (reference sequence), are SGHNT and YYREEE. Library prep was done by RACE. The sequencing machine was a NextSeq 500. Library preparation attached unique molecular identifiers to individual cDNA molecules for quantitative, reproducible TCR counting. Each blood RNA sample was used to sequence both TCR alpha and TCR beta chains. The original pipeline was this. The median number of TCRs per sample was around 100,000, ranging from about 20,000 to 750,000. V, J and CDR3 annotation of the TCR reads was performed with the Decombinator software suite. To make PS versus PT1 abundance plots, every sample was subsampled to the same number of TCRs (28,000). TCRs were defined as expanded if absent before sensitization and observed at least eight times at the 2-week time point. The raw public reads went through TCRdb reprocessing: fastp at Q25, MiXCR clone calling, in-frame beta chains kept. Every CDR3 protein is listed once, alongside the most common genes and DNA of its rows. TCRdb, not the original authors, processed these V and J calls. The table for this sample lists some 98,000 distinct CDR3 sequences; about a tenth of them were counted only once. The ten largest clonotypes hold more than 2.5% of the sample.

The table lists this clonotype with many counts. Which antigen it targets is not known. Base qualities are not provided; no much larger clone lies one nucleotide away. The starting material was whole blood, obtained in connection with sensitization to the hapten diphenylcyclopropenone (DPC). The sequence derives from a woman in her sixties or seventies with alopecia areata. Some clones in this sample may be carry-over from other donors' samples. The chain employs TRBV5-4 and TRBJ2-5; TRBD2 is a weak D gene call, 5 bases matching. The CDR3 reads as follows: CASSPDYFQETQYF. The nucleotide sequence is TGTGCCAGCAGCCCTGACTACTTCCAAGAGACCCAGTACTTC.